This TCR beta chain was sequenced for a study of glioma-infiltrating T cells. The study, taken as a whole, reports: Above-expected tissue-blood divergence occurred in all gliomas, most in low-grade ones.

The iRepertoire nested amplicon-rescue multiplex PCR amplified TCR alpha and beta CDR3s from RNA. For one-step reverse transcription and amplification, roughly 85-450 ng of tissue mRNA or PBMC total RNA was used. TCRdb processed the multiplex PCR reads anew with MiXCR; each CDR3 protein has one entry. The sample lists about 140,000 distinct CDR3 sequences, about two fifths seen once, with about a fifth in the top ten. Points on this clonotype: The target antigen is unknown.

V dropped 4 bases and J dropped 8; count of bases not matched to a gene: 9. Per the germline V gene, CDR1 is DFQATT and CDR2 is SNEGSKA (reference sequence). The CDR3 consists of 14 residues. The V and J genes are TRBV20-1 and TRBJ2-1; 9 nucleotides line up with TRBD1. This TCR derives from a human donor with low-grade glioma or glioblastoma, undergoing nonglioma brain surgery, or in good health (not recorded which). The sample consisted of glioma tissue, nonneoplastic brain tissue, or PBMCs (not recorded which). CDR3 amino acids: CSANPGTGTDEQFF. The DNA of the CDR3 is TGCAGTGCTAACCCCGGGACAGGGACAGATGAGCAGTTCTTC.